Listed below are T cell receptor beta chains from one sample, sequenced in a study of beta chain features in type 1 diabetes. Method: immunoSEQ multiplex PCR; TCRdb's copy keeps in-frame clones and lacks some. Here the sample spans 850,000 to 900,000 clones, under 20% being singletons. Sequencing was carried out using naive CD4+ T cells from blood. The receptors here all came from a woman between 18 and 29 years old in good health. CDR3s include the opening cysteine and the closing phenylalanine or tryptophan. Each record gives: clone size, J gene, D gene, V gene, CDR3 protein, CDR3 DNA. D genes are given only for firm matches. Only some rows state a clone size, as once, few, many or a class for expanded clones.

clone_size: .; j_call: TRBJ2-5; d_call: TRBD2; v_call: TRBV2; cdr3_aa: CASSEFTGGGAAQYF; cdr3_nt: TGTGCCAGCAGTGAATTCACGGGAGGCGGTGCGGCCCAGTACTTC
clone_size: .; j_call: TRBJ2-1; d_call: .; v_call: TRBV7-9; cdr3_aa: CASSSRGGRGGYNEQFF; cdr3_nt: TGTGCCAGCAGCTCCCGAGGGGGGCGCGGTGGGTACAATGAGCAGTTCTTC
clone_size: .; j_call: TRBJ1-1; d_call: .; v_call: TRBV28; cdr3_aa: CASSLFSSILNTEAFF; cdr3_nt: TGTGCCAGCAGTTTATTTAGTAGCATACTGAACACTGAAGCTTTCTTT
clone_size: .; j_call: TRBJ2-1; d_call: TRBD2; v_call: TRBV2; cdr3_aa: CASSPGGPYNEQFF; cdr3_nt: TGTGCCAGCAGCCCGGGAGGCCCTTACAATGAGCAGTTCTTC
clone_size: .; j_call: TRBJ1-2; d_call: .; v_call: TRBV9; cdr3_aa: CASSVSLAGMFGYTF; cdr3_nt: TGTGCCAGCAGCGTTTCCCTTGCAGGGATGTTTGGCTACACCTTC
clone_size: .; j_call: TRBJ1-1; d_call: .; v_call: TRBV6-6; cdr3_aa: CASSPSFGNTEAFF; cdr3_nt: TGTGCCAGCAGTCCTTCGTTTGGGAACACTGAAGCTTTCTTT
clone_size: .; j_call: TRBJ2-2; d_call: .; v_call: TRBV5-1; cdr3_aa: CASGVVDTGELFF; cdr3_nt: TGCGCCAGCGGGGTAGTGGACACCGGGGAGCTGTTTTTT
clone_size: .; j_call: TRBJ1-1; d_call: .; v_call: TRBV10-3; cdr3_aa: CAIRPARDTEAFF; cdr3_nt: TGTGCCATCAGGCCGGCGCGGGACACTGAAGCTTTCTTT
clone_size: .; j_call: TRBJ1-3; d_call: .; v_call: TRBV2; cdr3_aa: CASGGTRDGNTIYF; cdr3_nt: TGTGCCAGCGGTGGGACCAGGGATGGAAACACCATATATTTT
clone_size: .; j_call: TRBJ2-1; d_call: .; v_call: TRBV15; cdr3_aa: CATSPRLPPLWTAAYNEQFF; cdr3_nt: TGTGCCACCAGCCCCAGATTACCCCCGTTATGGACGGCCGCTTACAATGAGCAGTTCTTC
clone_size: few; j_call: TRBJ2-1; d_call: .; v_call: TRBV29-1; cdr3_aa: CSVERGGHNEQFF; cdr3_nt: TGCAGCGTTGAGAGAGGGGGTCACAATGAGCAGTTCTTC
clone_size: .; j_call: TRBJ2-2; d_call: .; v_call: TRBV19; cdr3_aa: CASATTGWGTGELFF; cdr3_nt: TGTGCCAGTGCTACAACAGGGTGGGGCACCGGGGAGCTGTTTTTT
clone_size: .; j_call: TRBJ1-5; d_call: .; v_call: TRBV19; cdr3_aa: CASSGSGGRQPQHF; cdr3_nt: TGTGCCAGTAGTGGGTCCGGGGGGCGGCAGCCCCAGCATTTT
clone_size: .; j_call: TRBJ1-1; d_call: TRBD1; v_call: TRBV29-1; cdr3_aa: CSVRTGGYTEAFF; cdr3_nt: TGCAGCGTGAGGACAGGAGGATACACTGAAGCTTTCTTT
clone_size: few; j_call: TRBJ2-1; d_call: .; v_call: TRBV19; cdr3_aa: CASSTKSSYNEQFF; cdr3_nt: TGTGCCAGTAGTACGAAAAGCTCCTACAATGAGCAGTTCTTC
clone_size: .; j_call: TRBJ2-5; d_call: TRBD2; v_call: TRBV29-1; cdr3_aa: CSVGLAQGAQYF; cdr3_nt: TGCAGCGTTGGACTAGCCCAAGGCGCCCAGTACTTC
clone_size: few; j_call: TRBJ2-3; d_call: TRBD1; v_call: TRBV19; cdr3_aa: CASSGQGRLSQYF; cdr3_nt: TGTGCCAGTAGCGGACAGGGGAGGCTCTCGCAGTATTTT
clone_size: .; j_call: TRBJ2-1; d_call: .; v_call: TRBV19; cdr3_aa: CASSIVGVNYNEQFF; cdr3_nt: TGTGCCAGTAGTATAGTGGGGGTCAACTACAATGAGCAGTTCTTC
clone_size: few; j_call: TRBJ1-1; d_call: TRBD1; v_call: TRBV10-3; cdr3_aa: CAISEQGDYTEAFF; cdr3_nt: TGTGCCATCAGCGAACAGGGGGATTACACTGAAGCTTTCTTT
clone_size: .; j_call: TRBJ1-5; d_call: TRBD1; v_call: TRBV28; cdr3_aa: CASSLFFWQGGGQPQHF; cdr3_nt: TGTGCCAGCAGTTTATTTTTCTGGCAGGGGGGAGGTCAGCCCCAGCATTTT
clone_size: .; j_call: TRBJ2-1; d_call: TRBD2; v_call: TRBV18; cdr3_aa: CASSPPGLATHEQFF; cdr3_nt: TGTGCCAGCTCACCACCGGGACTAGCGACGCATGAGCAGTTCTTC
clone_size: few; j_call: TRBJ2-7; d_call: .; v_call: TRBV11-2; cdr3_aa: CASTSILGYEQYF; cdr3_nt: TGTGCCAGCACCTCGATATTGGGATACGAGCAGTACTTC
clone_size: .; j_call: TRBJ2-7; d_call: .; v_call: TRBV15; cdr3_aa: CATSRSRGALDEQYF; cdr3_nt: TGTGCCACCAGCAGATCTCGGGGGGCGCTTGACGAGCAGTACTTC
clone_size: few; j_call: TRBJ2-2; d_call: .; v_call: TRBV5-4; cdr3_aa: CASSFKIGTGELFF; cdr3_nt: TGTGCCAGCAGCTTTAAGATCGGGACCGGGGAGCTGTTTTTT
clone_size: .; j_call: TRBJ2-3; d_call: .; v_call: TRBV18; cdr3_aa: CASSPHQADTQYF; cdr3_nt: TGTGCCAGCTCACCACATCAGGCAGATACGCAGTATTTT
clone_size: .; j_call: TRBJ2-1; d_call: .; v_call: TRBV2; cdr3_aa: CASSISLYNEQFF; cdr3_nt: TGTGCCAGCAGTATCTCTCTCTACAATGAGCAGTTCTTC
clone_size: .; j_call: TRBJ2-7; d_call: .; v_call: TRBV20-1; cdr3_aa: CSARAGYEQYF; cdr3_nt: TGCAGTGCTAGAGCTGGGTACGAGCAGTACTTC
clone_size: .; j_call: TRBJ2-1; d_call: TRBD2; v_call: TRBV4-2; cdr3_aa: CASSQASLAGGTGEQFF; cdr3_nt: TGTGCCAGCAGCCAAGCATCACTAGCGGGAGGAACGGGTGAGCAGTTCTTC
clone_size: few; j_call: TRBJ1-2; d_call: TRBD1; v_call: TRBV28; cdr3_aa: CASSLGQQTNYGYTF; cdr3_nt: TGTGCCAGCAGTTTGGGACAGCAAACTAACTATGGCTACACCTTC
clone_size: .; j_call: TRBJ1-2; d_call: .; v_call: TRBV7-9; cdr3_aa: CASSLQQGLSYGYTF; cdr3_nt: TGTGCCAGCAGCTTACAACAGGGATTGTCTTATGGCTACACCTTC